This T cell receptor beta chain was retrieved from a study of radiotherapy plus CTLA-4 blockade in lung cancer. Study results and limitations: The study found tumor-derived TCR clones expanded in blood after radiotherapy plus ipilimumab.

This table comes from immunoSEQ multiplex PCR, and its TCRdb copy is limited to in-frame clones, with some not included. Of roughly 97,000 clones listed, approximately 72% are singletons. This CDR3 spans 16 amino acids. Germline loops: CDR1 SGHTA, CDR2 FQGNSA. V lost 0 bases to trimming and J lost 3 bases, with 14 bases between them. This clone was seen more than once but under ten times. What it binds is not known. Source: peripheral blood, taken from a patient treated with radiotherapy plus ipilimumab. The sequence derives from a human donor with non-small cell lung cancer who had a partial response to radiotherapy plus ipilimumab. Some clones in this sample may be carry-over from other donors' samples. The genes are TRBV7-2 and TRBJ1-1, with a weak D call TRBD1 (6 bases). CDR3 DNA sequence: TGTGCCAGCAGCTTAGCTTGGCGGGGGGCAGACACTGAAGCTTTCTTT. It is translated as CASSLAWRGADTEAFF. The full variable domain, rest sourced from reference TRBV7-2 and TRBJ1-1, is GAGVSQSPSNKVTEKGKDVELRCDPISGHTALYWYRQSLGQGLEFLIYFQGNSAPDKSGLPSDRFSAERTGGSVSTLTIQRTQQEDSAVYLCASSLAWRGADTEAFFGQGTRLTVV.